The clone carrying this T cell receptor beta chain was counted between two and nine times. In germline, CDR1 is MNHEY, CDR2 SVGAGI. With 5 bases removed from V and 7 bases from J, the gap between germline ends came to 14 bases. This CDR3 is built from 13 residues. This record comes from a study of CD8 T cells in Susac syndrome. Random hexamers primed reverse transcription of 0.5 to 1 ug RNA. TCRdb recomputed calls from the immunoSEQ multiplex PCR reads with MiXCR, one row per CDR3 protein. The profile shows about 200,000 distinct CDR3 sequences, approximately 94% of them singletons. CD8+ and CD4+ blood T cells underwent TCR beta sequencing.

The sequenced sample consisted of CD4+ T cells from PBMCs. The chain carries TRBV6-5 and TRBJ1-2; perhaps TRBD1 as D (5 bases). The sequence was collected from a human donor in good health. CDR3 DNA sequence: TGTGCCAGCAGTCAAGCGGGGCAGCTTGGCTACACCTTC. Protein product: CASSQAGQLGYTF.